The clone carrying this T cell receptor (beta chain) was detected only once. Its specificity is unknown. These data come from a study of T cell repertoires in cytomegalovirus infection. The CDR3 covers 13 residues. CDR1 and CDR2 from the germline V gene are SQVTM and ANQGSEA. V was pared by 3 bases and J by 0 bases, with 8 bases between. TCRdb re-derived calls from the reads in MiXCR, one entry per CDR3 protein. The table records 360,000 or so distinct CDR3 sequences, 34% of them present only once. The clonotype comes from a human donor in good health (CMV status not recorded). Some clones in this sample may be carry-over from other donors' samples. The chain joins TRBV29-1 to TRBJ1-1; no clear D. The starting material was cultured PBMCs, obtained from culture after CMV antigen stimulation. CDR3 DNA: TGCAGCGTTGAGCCAATCATGAACACTGAAGCTTTCTTT. Protein: CSVEPIMNTEAFF.